These T cell receptor beta chains were read from a single sample in a study of blood T cell repertoires in COVID-19. Libraries were prepared by immunoSEQ multiplex PCR; TCRdb keeps only in-frame clonotypes and omits some of them. The table records around 220,000 clones, approximately 80% of them present only once. The sequenced material came from peripheral blood. The receptors derive from a woman aged 80 or over with COVID-19, enrolled during active disease. Both conserved end residues are part of each CDR3. D genes are given only for firm matches. A row's size may be missing; if present it is once, few, many or a size class.

v_call	clone_size	j_call	d_call	cdr3_nt	cdr3_aa
TRBV16	NA	TRBJ2-7	TRBD2	TGTGCCAGCAGCGGTAGCGGGCTGTCCTACGAGCAGTACTTC	CASSGSGLSYEQYF
TRBV6-2/TRBV6-3	NA	TRBJ2-7	TRBD2	TGTGCCAGCAGCCCCCTAGCGGGTTTCTCCTACGAGCAGTACTTC	CASSPLAGFSYEQYF
TRBV29-1	NA	TRBJ1-5	TRBD1	TGCAGCGTTGGAGGGGGCAATAGCAATCAGCCCCAGCATTTT	CSVGGGNSNQPQHF
TRBV4-1	NA	TRBJ2-3	NA	TGCGCCAGCAGCCAAGATTCGGGAACTGCAGATACGCAGTATTTT	CASSQDSGTADTQYF
TRBV19	NA	TRBJ2-1	TRBD2	TGTGCCAGTAGTGGGCTAGCGGGGCACAATGAGCAGTTCTTC	CASSGLAGHNEQFF
TRBV9	once	TRBJ2-1	NA	TGTGCCAGCAGCGCTATAGCGGACTTCTACAATGAGCAGTTCTTC	CASSAIADFYNEQFF
TRBV27	NA	TRBJ2-2	NA	TGTGCCAGCAGTCTAAGGGGGGGGACGCGCCGCCTTAACACCGGGGAGCTGTTTTTT	CASSLRGGTRRLNTGELFF
TRBV2	NA	TRBJ2-4	NA	TGTGCCAGCACTGTAGCGGAGATCGCCAAAAACATTCAGTACTTC	CASTVAEIAKNIQYF
TRBV12-5	NA	TRBJ2-5	NA	TGTGCTAGTGGTTTGACTGGCCAAGAGACCCAGTACTTC	CASGLTGQETQYF
TRBV7-3	NA	TRBJ2-7	NA	TGTGCCAGCAGCTCAGGGGACGAGCAGTACTTC	CASSSGDEQYF
TRBV5-1	NA	TRBJ1-2	NA	TGCGCCAGCAGCGTCGCACAGCCGCCTAACTATGGCTACACCTTC	CASSVAQPPNYGYTF
TRBV18	NA	TRBJ1-2	NA	TGTGCCAGCTCACCACCAGGCCTCTATGCAGGAAATGAGGGCTACACCTTC	CASSPPGLYAGNEGYTF
TRBV28	NA	TRBJ2-2	NA	TGTGCCAGCAGTTTATTCGGGATAGGGATGAACACCGGGGAGCTGTTTTTT	CASSLFGIGMNTGELFF
TRBV28	once	TRBJ2-5	NA	TGTGCCAGCAGCCACCTCCAGGGGATAATGCAGACCCAGTACTTC	CASSHLQGIMQTQYF
TRBV7-7	NA	TRBJ2-3	NA	TGTGCTAGCAGCTTAGGCAGGGGAACGGTGAATACGCAGTATTTT	CASSLGRGTVNTQYF
TRBV7-3	NA	TRBJ2-5	NA	TGTGCCAGCAGCTTGAGGGCGGGGGAGACCCAGTACTTC	CASSLRAGETQYF
TRBV5-1	NA	TRBJ2-3	TRBD2	TGCGCCAGCAGCTCGGGACTAGCGGGGGGAAATGCGGGCACAGATACGCAGTATTTT	CASSSGLAGGNAGTDTQYF
TRBV2	NA	TRBJ2-5	NA	TGTGCCAGCCACGGGGGACGAGGGGGGGCAGAGACCCAGTACTTC	CASHGGRGGAETQYF
TRBV2	NA	TRBJ1-4	NA	TGTGCCAGCAGTGAAGCGCTTCGGACTGGGGTGTTTTTT	CASSEALRTGVFF
TRBV29-1	NA	TRBJ2-2	NA	TGCAGCGTTGAGACAGCCAAGACCGGGGAGCTGTTTTTT	CSVETAKTGELFF
TRBV5-4	NA	TRBJ1-3	NA	TGTGCCTCCCAAGCGGGCCAGGGAAACACCATATATTTT	CASQAGQGNTIYF
TRBV19	NA	TRBJ2-1	NA	TGTGCCAGTAGTATAGGATCTAGCTCCTACAATGAGCAGTTCTTC	CASSIGSSSYNEQFF